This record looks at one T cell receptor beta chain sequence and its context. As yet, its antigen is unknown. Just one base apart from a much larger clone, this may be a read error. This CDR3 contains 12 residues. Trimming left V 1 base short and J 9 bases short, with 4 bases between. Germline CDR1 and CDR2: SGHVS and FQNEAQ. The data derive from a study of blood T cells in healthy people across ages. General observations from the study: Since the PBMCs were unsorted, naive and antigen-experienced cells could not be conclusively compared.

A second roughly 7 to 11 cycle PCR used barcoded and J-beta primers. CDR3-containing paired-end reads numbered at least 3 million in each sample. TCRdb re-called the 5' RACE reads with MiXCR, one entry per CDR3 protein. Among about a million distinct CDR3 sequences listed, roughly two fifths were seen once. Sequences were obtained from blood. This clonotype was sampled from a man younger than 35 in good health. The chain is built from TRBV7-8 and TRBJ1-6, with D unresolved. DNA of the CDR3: TGTGCCAGCAGCTTAGGGACTTCACCCCTCCACTTT. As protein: CASSLGTSPLHF. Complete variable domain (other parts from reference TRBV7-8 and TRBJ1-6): GAGVSQSPRYKVAKRGQDVALRCDPISGHVSLFWYQQALGQGPEFLTYFQNEAQLDKSGLPSDRFFAERPEGSVSTLKIQRTQQEDSAVYLCASSLGTSPLHFGNGTRLTVT.